These T cell receptor beta chains were read from a single sample in a study of shared T cell receptors in the human thymus. The method was immunoSEQ multiplex PCR; TCRdb's version includes in-frame clones alone and lacks a portion of them. The table lists hundreds of thousands of clones, 95% of them singletons, with 0.015% to 0.02% in the top ten. Sequencing used thymocytes. Source of these receptors: a human donor. Both conserved end residues are part of each CDR3. The D gene is left open where the match is weak. Rows may omit the clone size; those that give it use once, few, many or a size class.

size: .
V: TRBV10-3
D: .
J: TRBJ2-7
CDR3: CAISLDPTAAYEQYF

size: .
V: TRBV7-9
D: TRBD2
J: TRBJ2-5
CDR3: CASSLPGTSGSGSQETQYF

size: .
V: TRBV28
D: TRBD2
J: TRBJ2-4
CDR3: CAIRREGVAKNIQYF

size: .
V: TRBV2
D: TRBD1
J: TRBJ1-2
CDR3: CASGGQGAIYGYTF

size: .
V: TRBV19
D: .
J: TRBJ2-4
CDR3: CASSIDTGLAAKNIQYF

size: .
V: TRBV19
D: .
J: TRBJ1-2
CDR3: CASSIPRGGYTF

size: once
V: TRBV28
D: TRBD1
J: TRBJ2-5
CDR3: CASSSGTGGETQYF

size: .
V: TRBV27
D: TRBD1
J: TRBJ2-5
CDR3: CASSLWGQGRQETQYF

size: .
V: TRBV27
D: .
J: TRBJ2-7
CDR3: CASSLRVWTRRGYEQYF

size: .
V: TRBV7-9
D: .
J: TRBJ1-2
CDR3: CASSPGDGNGYTF

size: .
V: TRBV16
D: TRBD1
J: TRBJ1-5
CDR3: CASSLPYRGWFGKGNQPQHF

size: .
V: TRBV7-9
D: TRBD2
J: TRBJ2-4
CDR3: CASSLDTSGNSAKNIQYF

size: .
V: TRBV19
D: TRBD1
J: TRBJ2-2
CDR3: CASSRPGQMTANTGELFF

size: .
V: TRBV10-2
D: .
J: TRBJ2-7
CDR3: CASSVGSSRSEQYF

size: .
V: TRBV9
D: TRBD2
J: TRBJ2-7
CDR3: CASSVEAGRSSSYEQYF